The 4 T cell receptor beta chains given below trace back to one sample, sequenced in a study of cytomegalovirus exposure and HLA in healthy donors. PCR employed 60 Vbeta and 13 Jbeta primers. Data came from immunoSEQ multiplex PCR; TCRdb stores just in-frame clones and leaves some out. Among around 140,000 clones, approximately 77% were seen once, and the ten largest hold over 1.3%. Sequenced input: PBMCs. The source is a woman in her 40s in good health and CMV-seronegative.

V gene TRBV7-9 combines with J gene TRBJ1-2; 8 bases align to TRBD1. Trimming removed 5 bases from V and 2 bases from J; junction bases left unmatched: 10. Germline assignment: CDR1 SEHNR and CDR2 FQNEAQ (reference sequence). The CDR3 contains 16 residues. The CDR3 protein is CASSPSGQVENYGYTF. For the CDR3, the DNA is TGTGCCAGCAGCCCCTCGGGACAGGTAGAGAACTATGGCTACACCTTC.

The V and J genes are TRBV28 and TRBJ1-2; D ambiguous. V dropped 8 bases and J dropped 6 bases, with 22 bases sitting between them. From germline, CDR1 is MDHEN and CDR2 SYDVKM. This CDR3 comprises 15 residues. The CDR3 sequence is CASVSLNEISHGYTF. CDR3 coding DNA: TGTGCCAGCGTATCCCTAAATGAAATTAGTCATGGCTACACCTTC.

The V and J genes are TRBV29-1 and TRBJ1-2; 7 positions match TRBD1. Germline V gives CDR1 SQVTM, CDR2 ANQGSEA. V lost 8 bases and J lost 3; bases outside the gene matches: 9. The CDR3 totals 13 residues. The CDR3 coding sequence is TGCAGCACCGAAACAGGGGATGACTATGGCTACACCTTC. Translated: CSTETGDDYGYTF.

This clone occurred a few times. V gene TRBV7-3 combines with J gene TRBJ1-5; a weak D match, TRBD1 (5 bases). CDR1 SGHTA and CDR2 FQGTGA come from the germline V gene. V shed 2 bases and J shed 4 bases, with 12 bases lying between them. CDR3 length: 15 residues. The CDR3 nucleotides are TGTGCCAGCAGCTTACTCCCAGGGAGGAATCAGCCCCAGCATTTT. Residues: CASSLLPGRNQPQHF.